This T cell receptor (beta chain) was retrieved from a study of CD8 T cells in ankylosing spondylitis. This CDR3 has 15 amino acids. Germline CDR1 reads SGHTA; CDR2 reads FQGTGA. V shed 4 bases and J shed 1 base, with 8 bases lying between them. Whole-study findings and limits: Reportedly, matched ankylosing spondylitis synovial fluid was significantly enriched for disease-linked clones. A CD8+ phenotype characterized the disease-linked clones, which were relatively rare in peripheral blood. A TCR beta motif of about 8 highly homologous variants appeared characteristic of ankylosing spondylitis blood.

Making use of molecular barcodes, quantitative 5'-RACE generated TCR beta libraries. TCRdb reprocessed the 5' RACE reads via MiXCR and lists one record per CDR3 protein. The data contain under 850,000 distinct CDR3 sequences, around 20% of them singletons. Points on this clonotype: Its antigen is not identified.

This TCR was sampled from a male donor with ankylosing spondylitis. The sample was blood, either unsorted or a sorted T cell fraction (not recorded which). This chain links TRBV7-3 with TRBJ2-6; no firm D call. The CDR3: CASSSSVSGANVLTF. CDR3 DNA: TGTGCCAGCAGCTCCTCAGTATCTGGGGCCAACGTCCTGACTTTC.